What follows are 23 T cell receptor beta chains derived from one specimen sequenced in a study of long-term antiretroviral therapy in people with HIV. Version v3.0 of the immunoSEQ assay ran at survey level. Some clones are missing from TCRdb's copy, which holds only in-frame ones; the method was immunoSEQ multiplex PCR. Of fewer than 35,000 clones listed, roughly 79% are singletons. Source: unsorted PBMCs, taken 3.1 years after starting antiretroviral therapy. The receptors were gathered from a woman between 50 and 59 years old with HIV.

The CDR3 nucleotides read TGTGCCAGCACCCGAAGGGAGAATTCACCCCTCCACTTT. Its protein product is CASTRRENSPLHF. The rearrangement links TRBV7-9 to TRBJ1-6; D remains unclear. The V gene lost 7 bases and the J gene lost 7 bases, with 11 bases spanning the gap. The germline V gene has CDR1 SEHNR and CDR2 FQNEAQ (reference sequence). The CDR3 sequence is 13 residues long.

V is TRBV29-1 and J is TRBJ1-1; D might be TRBD1 (5 bases). Germline V gene lookup returns CDR1 SQVTM and CDR2 ANQGSEA. The CDR3 has 12 residues. Between the trimmed V and J ends, which lost 3 bases and 5 bases, there was a span of 10 bases. The CDR3 sequence is CSVEGGGTEAFF. As DNA, the CDR3 is TGCAGCGTTGAGGGGGGAGGTACTGAAGCTTTCTTT.

The chain couples TRBV5-5 to TRBJ1-6; the D gene is possibly TRBD1 (5 bases). This CDR3 comprises 13 residues. V was cut by 0 bases and J by 8 bases, with 6 bases left in between. Germline CDR1 is SGHKS and CDR2 is YYEKEE (reference sequence). This CDR3 is CASSLEGYSPLHF. CDR3 bases: TGTGCCAGCAGCTTGGAGGGGTATTCACCCCTCCACTTT.

The chain employs TRBV4-1 and TRBJ1-1, with unresolved D. With 1 base removed from V and 6 bases from J, the gap between germline ends came to 9 bases. CDR1 and CDR2 (germline): MGHRA, YSYEKL. This CDR3 comprises 13 residues. DNA of the CDR3: TGCGCCAGCAGCCAAGTCGGGATTCCTGAAGCTTTCTTT. Amino acid sequence: CASSQVGIPEAFF.

This chain links TRBV5-5 with TRBJ2-7; D might be TRBD2 (6 bases). V was trimmed by 0 bases and J by 2 bases, leaving 9 bases between them. The germline CDR1 and CDR2 sequences are SGHKS and YYEKEE (reference sequence). The CDR3 runs to 14 residues. The CDR3 spells CASSLEAGTYEQYF. The CDR3 region has the DNA TGTGCCAGCAGCTTGGAAGCGGGCACCTACGAGCAGTACTTC.

In its sample, this clone was seen a few times. The genes are TRBV4-1 and TRBJ2-7, with 8 positions matching TRBD1. CDR1 is MGHRA, CDR2 YSYEKL, per germline. The CDR3 is 15 residues long. The J segment lost 0 bases and the V segment lost 1 base, leaving 2 bases of the junction unmatched. CDR3 loop: CASSQGTGSSYEQYV. CDR3 sequence (DNA): TGCGCCAGCAGCCAAGGGACAGGGAGCTCCTACGAGCAGTACGTC.

V and J are TRBV7-3 and TRBJ2-2; D gene ambiguous. Trimming cost V 3 bases and J 6 bases, with 8 bases left between them. Germline CDR1 reads SGHTA; CDR2 reads FQGTGA. CDR3 length: 13 residues. CDR3 amino acids: CASSFKASGELFF. DNA of the CDR3: TGTGCCAGCAGCTTCAAAGCATCCGGGGAGCTGTTTTTT.

The chain employs TRBV18 and TRBJ2-3; D gene uncertain. CDR1 KGHSH and CDR2 LQKENI come from the germline V gene. The CDR3 sequence is 15 residues long. The V gene lost 3 bases and the J gene lost 0 bases, with 10 bases spanning the gap. CDR3 in amino acids: CASSPSTFSTDTQYF. CDR3 bases: TGTGCCAGCTCACCGTCAACCTTCAGCACAGATACGCAGTATTTT.

This clone was seen more than once but under ten times. The chain has TRBV5-4 and TRBJ2-7; 8 positions match TRBD2. The junction had 12 bases not matched to a gene; V was cut back by 4 bases and J by 0 bases. CDR1 is SGHNT, CDR2 YYREEE, per germline (reference sequence). The CDR3 loop spans 17 amino acids. As DNA, the CDR3 is TGTGCCAGCAGCGTCAGCGGGGGTGGACCCAGCTCCTACGAGCAGTACTTC. As protein: CASSVSGGGPSSYEQYF.

Of note for this clone: One end of the junction varies from germline; a read error may be responsible. The rearrangement uses TRBV6-5 and TRBJ2-7; D is perhaps TRBD2 (5 bases). Germline lookup yields CDR1 MNHEY and CDR2 SVGAGI. The CDR3 consists of 12 residues. The CDR3 DNA follows: TGTGCCAGCAGTTACTCTGCGGGCAGTCTAGTCTTC. Its translation: CASSYSAGSLVF.

The chain joins TRBV7-3 to TRBJ2-2; D remains ambiguous. Trimming shortened V by 4 bases and J by 7 bases, and 16 bases separated the two germline ends. This CDR3 region has 15 residues. The germline gives CDR1 SGHTA, CDR2 FQGTGA. CDR3 sequence (DNA): TGTGCCAGCAGCTGGATAAATGGTGGGAACGGGGAGCTGTTTTTT. Its translation is CASSWINGGNGELFF.

The chain recombines TRBV7-9 with TRBJ1-2; 8 bases are shared with TRBD1. Unmatched junction bases numbered 11, after V lost 5 bases and J lost 3 bases. This CDR3 region has 16 residues. Germline-derived CDR1 and CDR2 are SEHNR and FQNEAQ (reference sequence). DNA of the CDR3: TGTGCCAGCAGCCTAAAACAGGGGGGGCGCTACTATGGCTACACCTTC. Translated: CASSLKQGGRYYGYTF.

The chain uses TRBV5-8 and TRBJ1-5; D is ambiguous. This CDR3 spans 17 amino acids. Trimming cost V 4 bases and J 4 bases, with 21 bases left between them. Germline V lookup: CDR1 SGHTS, CDR2 YDEGEE. The CDR3 protein is CASSRYVSRISNQPQHF. CDR3 sequence (DNA): TGTGCCAGCAGCCGGTACGTCTCCCGGATAAGTAATCAGCCCCAGCATTTT.

The chain carries TRBV19 and TRBJ1-2; 9 bases agree with TRBD1. The germline V gene has CDR1 LNHDA and CDR2 SQIVND (reference sequence). J gave up 5 bases and V 6 bases, and 10 bases lay outside the gene matches. The CDR3 extends over 15 amino acids. CDR3 bases: TGTGCCAGTAGACCGGGACAGGGAGTAGGGTATGGCTACACCTTC. It specifies CASRPGQGVGYGYTF.

This clone occurred once. The genes are TRBV6-5 and TRBJ2-3, with D maybe TRBD1 (5 bases). V was pared by 2 bases and J by 1 base, with 7 bases between. Germline CDR1 is MNHEY and CDR2 is SVGAGI. This CDR3 is built from 14 residues. Here the CDR3 DNA reads TGTGCCAGCAGTTACCAGGGTGGCACAGATACGCAGTATTTT. As protein: CASSYQGGTDTQYF.

The chain has TRBV30 and TRBJ1-6; D remains ambiguous. CDR3 length equals 15 residues. Trimming stripped 0 bases from V and 1 base from J, with 7 bases between. The V gene's germline CDR1 is GTSNPN and CDR2 SVGIG (reference sequence). DNA for the CDR3: TGTGCCTGGAGTGTAAGGGAGTCCTATAATTCACCCCTCCACTTT. It codes for CAWSVRESYNSPLHF.

The chain has TRBV30 and TRBJ1-5; 7 positions match TRBD1. This CDR3 is built from 15 residues. Germline trimming cut 5 bases from V and 0 bases from J; bases unmatched to any gene: 7. CDR1 GTSNPN and CDR2 SVGIG come from the germline V gene (reference sequence). CDR3 nucleotide sequence: TGTGCCTGGTCCACGGGACAGTATAGCAATCAGCCCCAGCATTTT. Translated: CAWSTGQYSNQPQHF.

The J gene is TRBJ1-1, the V gene TRBV14, with 8 bases fitting TRBD1. The V gene end was trimmed by 5 bases and the J gene end by 5 bases; junction bases not matched to a gene: 7. CDR1 SGHDN and CDR2 FVKESK come from the germline V gene. The CDR3 has 14 residues. The CDR3 region is CASSLQGDRTEAFF. For the CDR3, the DNA is TGTGCCAGCAGCTTACAGGGGGATAGGACTGAAGCTTTCTTT.

The V gene is TRBV9, the J gene TRBJ2-5; 7 positions match TRBD1. This CDR3 is built from 15 residues. In germline, CDR1 is SGDLS, CDR2 YYNGEE. V was clipped by 4 bases and J by 3 bases; unmatched bases: 9. CDR3 amino acids: CASSKTDRTEETQYF. DNA for the CDR3: TGTGCCAGCAGCAAAACGGACAGGACCGAAGAGACCCAGTACTTC.

The chain joins TRBV5-6 to TRBJ1-1; D remains ambiguous. The V gene's germline CDR1 is SGHDT and CDR2 YYEEEE. The CDR3 length is 15 residues. V shed 0 bases and J shed 3 bases, with 12 bases lying between them. The CDR3 sequence is CASSLAWGADTEAFF. CDR3 bases: TGTGCCAGCAGCTTGGCTTGGGGTGCGGACACTGAAGCTTTCTTT.

The chain is built from TRBV5-5 and TRBJ2-7; D gene ambiguous. Germline lookup yields CDR1 SGHKS and CDR2 YYEKEE (reference sequence). V was trimmed by 4 bases and J by 0 bases, leaving 8 bases between them. The CDR3 runs 13 residues. The DNA of the CDR3 is TGTGCCAGCAGCCAAGGAAGCTCCTACGAGCAGTACGTC. This sequence encodes CASSQGSSYEQYV.

The chain combines TRBV11-2 with TRBJ2-5, with 9 bases lining up with TRBD2. The J segment lost 2 bases and the V segment lost 3 bases, leaving 1 base of the junction unmatched. The CDR3 contains 14 residues. In germline, CDR1 is SGHAT, CDR2 FQNNGV. The CDR3 coding sequence is TGTGCCAGCAGCTTTCTAGCGGGGCAAGAGACCCAGTACTTC. As protein: CASSFLAGQETQYF.

V usage is TRBV4-1 and J usage is TRBJ1-2; no reliable D call. This CDR3 has 15 residues. Trimming shortened V by 0 bases and J by 2 bases, and 10 bases separated the two germline ends. Looked up from germline, CDR1 is MGHRA and CDR2 is YSYEKL. The CDR3 sequence: CASSQEASPNYGYTF. DNA of the CDR3: TGCGCCAGCAGCCAAGAAGCCAGCCCCAACTATGGCTACACCTTC.